These T cell receptor beta chains were read from a single sample in a study of T cells in Graves' hyperthyroidism and ophthalmopathy. TCRdb re-called the multiplex PCR reads with MiXCR, one entry per CDR3 protein. The sample lists about 400,000 distinct CDR3 sequences; 15% were seen once. Sequencing was performed on blood. These receptors originate from a young woman with Graves' hyperthyroidism. Each CDR3 is given with its conserved first and last residue. The D gene is left open where the match is weak. Clone size, where shown, is once, few, many, or a class for clones that have expanded.

>NA|TRBV4-1|NA|TRBJ1-3
CASSQEAREGGTIYF
TGCGCCAGCAGCCAAGAAGCACGGGAGGGGGGCACCATATATTTT
>NA|TRBV5-1|NA|TRBJ2-6
CASSIGQSGANVLTF
TGCGCCAGCAGTATCGGACAGTCGGGGGCCAACGTCCTGACTTTC
>many|TRBV18|NA|TRBJ2-5
CASSPAGKGKQETQYF
TGTGCCAGCTCACCAGCGGGGAAGGGAAAGCAAGAGACCCAGTACTTC
>many|TRBV24-1|NA|TRBJ2-1
CATSAPRTYSYNEQFF
TGTGCCACCAGTGCCCCTAGAACGTACTCCTACAATGAGCAGTTCTTC
>NA|TRBV25-1|NA|TRBJ1-6
CASRATRVYNSPLHF
TGTGCCAGCAGGGCAACCAGGGTATACAATTCACCCCTCCACTTT
>many|TRBV6-5|NA|TRBJ1-1
CASSYSSLTEAFF
TGTGCCAGCAGTTACTCGAGCCTCACTGAAGCTTTCTTT
>many|TRBV13|NA|TRBJ1-2
CASSLQGLDYGYTF
TGTGCCAGCAGCTTACAAGGGTTGGACTATGGCTACACCTTC
>NA|TRBV20-1|NA|TRBJ2-4
CSAKVEAKNIQYF
TGCAGTGCTAAGGTGGAAGCCAAAAACATTCAGTACTTC
>many|TRBV12-3/TRBV12-4|NA|TRBJ2-1
CASSTALPVGEQFF
TGTGCCAGCAGTACCGCCCTTCCCGTCGGGGAGCAGTTCTTC
>few|TRBV12-3/TRBV12-4|NA|TRBJ1-1
CASSLDGKGTEAFF
TGTGCCAGCAGTTTAGACGGGAAGGGAACTGAAGCTTTCTTT
>many|TRBV2|TRBD1|TRBJ2-1
CASSPNRGLNEQFF
TGTGCCAGCAGTCCCAACAGGGGGCTCAATGAGCAGTTCTTC
>NA|TRBV27|NA|TRBJ1-6
CASSLGRNSPLHF
TGTGCCAGCAGTTTGGGCAGGAATTCACCCCTCCACTTT
>many|TRBV28|NA|TRBJ2-1
CASSLAGGDRGNNEQFF
TGTGCCAGCAGTCTCGCGGGGGGGGACAGGGGTAACAATGAGCAGTTCTTC
>many|TRBV5-1|NA|TRBJ2-7
CASSDKYYEQYF
TGCGCCAGCAGCGACAAATACTACGAGCAGTACTTC
>few|TRBV6-2/TRBV6-3|NA|TRBJ2-4
CASSYSRTVQDIQYF
TGTGCCAGCAGTTACTCGAGGACAGTCCAGGACATTCAGTACTTC
>few|TRBV12-3/TRBV12-4|NA|TRBJ1-2
CASYRSDRPGFGYTF
TGTGCCAGCTACAGGTCGGACAGACCTGGATTTGGCTACACCTTC
>many|TRBV5-1|TRBD1|TRBJ1-1
CASSLRQGESTEAFF
TGCGCCAGCAGCCTCCGACAGGGGGAGAGCACTGAAGCTTTCTTT
>few|TRBV5-1|TRBD2|TRBJ2-2
CASSAGTSGRGTGELFF
TGCGCCAGCAGCGCCGGGACTAGCGGGAGAGGGACCGGGGAGCTGTTTTTT
>many|TRBV5-1|TRBD1|TRBJ1-1
CASSGDSMNTEAFF
TGCGCCAGCAGCGGGGACAGTATGAACACTGAAGCTTTCTTT
>many|TRBV5-6|TRBD1|TRBJ1-2
CASSPRDRGNYGYTF
TGTGCCAGCAGCCCTCGGGACAGGGGGAACTATGGCTACACCTTC
>NA|TRBV7-2|NA|TRBJ2-7
CASSLISGTYEQYF
TGTGCCAGCAGCTTAATCAGTGGAACCTACGAGCAGTACTTC
>NA|TRBV5-1|TRBD1|TRBJ2-7
CASSLIGTGPYEQYF
TGCGCCAGCAGCTTGATTGGGACAGGCCCCTACGAGCAGTACTTC
>few|TRBV4-1|NA|TRBJ2-7
CASSQIGRPEQYF
TGCGCCAGCAGCCAAATCGGACGTCCCGAGCAGTACTTC
>NA|TRBV20-1|NA|TRBJ2-5
CSARMAAQETQYF
TGCAGTGCTAGGATGGCGGCCCAAGAGACCCAGTACTTC
>many|TRBV20-1|TRBD1|TRBJ1-1
CSVQTGPRDTEAFF
TGCAGTGTTCAGACAGGGCCAAGGGACACTGAAGCTTTCTTT
>many|TRBV30|NA|TRBJ1-2
CAWSHRLGVAYGYTF
TGTGCCTGGTCCCACAGACTTGGAGTCGCCTATGGCTACACCTTC
>many|TRBV29-1|NA|TRBJ2-5
CSVVLLGPQETQYF
TGCAGCGTGGTACTTCTGGGGCCACAAGAGACCCAGTACTTC
>many|TRBV20-1|TRBD1|TRBJ1-2
CSAPVPGQGGEYGYTF
TGCAGTGCCCCAGTCCCGGGACAGGGGGGAGAGTATGGCTACACCTTC
>many|TRBV20-1|NA|TRBJ1-6
CSATPSRGNGSPLHF
TGCAGTGCCACCCCGAGCCGTGGAAATGGATCACCCCTCCACTTT
>few|TRBV4-1|NA|TRBJ2-1
CASSQVGAGRGSLNEQFF
TGCGCCAGCAGTCAAGTTGGTGCGGGGCGGGGCAGTTTGAATGAGCAGTTCTTC
>NA|TRBV29-1|NA|TRBJ1-2
CSGGYNYGYTF
TGCAGCGGGGGATATAACTATGGCTACACCTTC
>many|TRBV18|NA|TRBJ1-1
CASSPGVSEAFF
TGTGCCAGCTCACCAGGGGTCTCCGAAGCTTTCTTT
>many|TRBV7-2|NA|TRBJ1-5
CASSLAARPTRQPQHF
TGTGCCAGCAGCTTAGCGGCCCGACCTACACGACAGCCCCAGCATTTT
>many|TRBV7-3|NA|TRBJ2-1
CASSLLPTIRNEQFF
TGTGCCAGCAGCTTACTTCCGACTATAAGGAATGAGCAGTTCTTC
>many|TRBV3-1|NA|TRBJ2-1
CASSQDSASRDEQFF
TGTGCCAGCAGCCAAGATTCGGCTAGTCGGGATGAGCAGTTCTTC
>many|TRBV29-1|NA|TRBJ2-7
CSVVLTNAYEQYF
TGCAGCGTTGTCTTGACCAACGCCTACGAGCAGTACTTC
>few|TRBV20-1|NA|TRBJ2-7
CSAPLAGISYEQYF
TGCAGTGCCCCGCTGGCGGGAATCTCCTACGAGCAGTACTTC
>few|TRBV24-1|NA|TRBJ1-2
CATSDHSGGYTF
TGTGCCACCAGTGACCACTCCGGTGGCTACACCTTC
>few|TRBV9|TRBD2|TRBJ2-5
CASSVGSGRGQETQYF
TGTGCCAGCAGCGTAGGAAGCGGGAGGGGCCAAGAGACCCAGTACTTC
>NA|TRBV19|NA|TRBJ1-2
CASSIDGFRTYGYTF
TGTGCCAGTAGTATAGATGGTTTTAGGACCTATGGCTACACCTTC
>few|TRBV24-1|NA|TRBJ2-1
CATSDLGWQGAYEQFF
TGTGCCACCAGTGATTTGGGCTGGCAGGGTGCTTATGAGCAGTTCTTC